This T cell receptor (beta chain) was found in a study of T cells after posttransplantation cyclophosphamide. Study observations and caveats: Tissue-infiltrating T cells from skin or gut overlapped little with blood T cells.

The CDR3 covers 14 residues. V lost 10 bases, J lost 5 bases, and 18 bases lay in between. A marrow graft followed busulfan-fludarabine conditioning, with cyclophosphamide on days +3 and +4. The protocol was immunoSEQ multiplex PCR, while the TCRdb copy is restricted to in-frame clones and leaves out a portion. The table lists fewer than 3,000 clones, with no singletons. This clone was observed many times. The antigen remains undetermined. The chain joins TRBV12-3 or TRBV12-4 to TRBJ2-1; D might be TRBD2 (5 bases). The sequence was collected from a female patient between 55 and 75 years old who received an allogeneic stem cell transplant from an unrelated donor, was CMV-positive, and had acute GVHD only. Some T cells may trace back to the graft donor. This sample comprised PBMCs, obtained 30 days after allogeneic stem cell transplant with posttransplant cyclophosphamide. The CDR3 nucleotides read TGTGCCACCGATTATAGAGCCGGGGACAATGAGCAGTTCTTC. Its protein product is CATDYRAGDNEQFF.